A single sample gave rise to the 24 T cell receptor beta chains below, sequenced in a study of technical replicates of blood from a handful of donors. The protocol was immunoSEQ multiplex PCR, while the TCRdb copy is restricted to in-frame clones and leaves out a portion. The profile shows some 60,000 clones, around nine tenths of them singletons. Sequencing was performed on PBMCs. All receptors come from a human donor in good health. Some clones in this sample may be carry-over from other donors' samples.

The chain links TRBV6-1 to TRBJ2-1, with D tentatively TRBD2 (6 bases). V lost 4 bases, J lost 9 bases, and 10 bases lay in between. The CDR3 extends over 12 amino acids. The germline V gene encodes CDR1 MNHNS and CDR2 SASEGT. CDR3 nucleotides: TGTGCCAGCAGTGCGGAGGGAGGTGAGCAGTTCTTC. Amino acid sequence: CASSAEGGEQFF.

The chain links TRBV18 to TRBJ1-1; 12 nucleotides line up with TRBD1. The CDR3 is made up of 14 amino acids. V lost 3 bases and J lost 6; bases outside the gene matches: 2. Germline CDR1 is KGHSH and CDR2 is LQKENI. The CDR3 here is CASSPGQGAAEAFF. The CDR3 DNA reads TGTGCCAGCTCACCGGGACAGGGGGCAGCTGAAGCTTTCTTT.

The genes are TRBV7-8 and TRBJ1-5; tentative D call: TRBD1 (6 bases). The CDR3 covers 16 residues. Germline V lookup: CDR1 SGHVS, CDR2 FQNEAQ. V was shortened by 5 bases and J by 4 bases, with 18 bases between the two germline ends. The CDR3 nucleotides read TGTGCCAGCAGCCAAATACTGACAGGAGTTAATCAGCCCCAGCATTTT. This codes for CASSQILTGVNQPQHF.

The rearrangement joins TRBV28 to TRBJ1-5; D remains unclear. CDR1 and CDR2 from the germline V gene are MDHEN and SYDVKM. V lost 4 bases, J lost 4 bases, and 14 bases lay in between. This CDR3 contains 15 residues. For the CDR3, the DNA is TGTGCCAGCAGTTCAGGATCTCCTCCGAATCAGCCCCAGCATTTT. This codes for CASSSGSPPNQPQHF. Combining the CDR3 with reference TRBV28 and TRBJ1-5 gives the whole variable domain DVKVTQSSRYLVKRTGEKVFLECVQDMDHENMFWYRQDPGLGLRLIYFSYDVKMKEKGDIPEGYSVSREKKERFSLILESASTNQTSMYLCASSSGSPPNQPQHFGDGTRLSIL.

The chain is built from TRBV21-1 and TRBJ1-2; TRBD1 was called by the table and not checked on the DNA. TRBV21-1 is flagged as a pseudogene. The CDR3 runs 15 residues. The DNA for the CDR3 is TGTGCCAGCAGCGCACGGGGACAGCATAACTATGGCTACACCTTC. Amino acid sequence: CASSARGQHNYGYTF.

The chain joins TRBV5-6 to TRBJ1-2; D possibly corresponds to TRBD1 (5 bases). The CDR3 loop spans 13 amino acids. The germline V and J ends were trimmed by 4 bases and 4 bases, with 11 bases remaining between them. Per the germline V gene, CDR1 is SGHDT and CDR2 is YYEEEE. The CDR3 region has the DNA TGTGCCAGCAGCGCCCCGGGGGGCTATGGCTACACCTTC. It is translated as CASSAPGGYGYTF. Full variable domain (outside the CDR3, taken from reference TRBV5-6 and TRBJ1-2): DAGVTQSPTHLIKTRGQQVTLRCSPKSGHDTVSWYQQALGQGPQFIFQYYEEEERQRGNFPDRFSGHQFPNYSSELNVNALLLGDSALYLCASSAPGGYGYTFGSGTRLTVV.

The V call is TRBV6-5, the J call TRBJ1-5, with D unclear. Trimming stripped 5 bases from V and 6 bases from J, with 14 bases between. In germline, CDR1 is MNHEY, CDR2 SVGAGI. CDR3 length equals 14 residues. Written as DNA, the CDR3 is TGTGCCAGCAGTCCTACCAGGCGGGGTCAGCCCCAGCATTTT. Encoded protein: CASSPTRRGQPQHF.

This chain uses TRBV7-2 with TRBJ1-2; no clear D gene. V lost 5 bases, J lost 1 base, and 17 bases lay in between. This CDR3 is built from 16 residues. Germline loops: CDR1 SGHTA, CDR2 FQGNSA. The CDR3 bases are TGTGCCAGCAGCCGGATGGGGAGGAACCTTAACTATGGCTACACCTTC. Protein product: CASSRMGRNLNYGYTF.

The chain carries TRBV29-1 and TRBJ1-1, with D perhaps matching TRBD1 (5 bases). Germline V CDR1 and CDR2: SQVTM, ANQGSEA. CDR3 length: 10 residues. V was trimmed by 7 bases and J by 3 bases, leaving 6 bases between them. For the CDR3, the DNA is TGCAGCGCGGGGGACACTGAAGCTTTCTTT. It codes for CSAGDTEAFF.

This chain connects TRBV7-2 to TRBJ2-7; D may be TRBD1 (5 bases). The CDR3 loop spans 15 amino acids. Germline V gene lookup returns CDR1 SGHTA and CDR2 FQGNSA. Trimming removed 5 bases at V and 0 bases at J, with 14 bases between. CDR3 amino acids: CASSAGFLSSYEQYF. The DNA for the CDR3 is TGTGCCAGCAGCGCAGGGTTCTTGAGCTCCTACGAGCAGTACTTC.

This clone was counted a single time. The V and J genes are TRBV15 and TRBJ1-5; D call uncertain. Trimming left V 4 bases short and J 0 bases short, with 16 bases between. Germline-derived CDR1 and CDR2 are LNHNV and YYDKDF (reference sequence). The CDR3 consists of 17 residues. The CDR3 region has the DNA TGTGCCACCAGCACCTCCCGATGGGAGAATAGCAATCAGCCCCAGCATTTT. Its translation: CATSTSRWENSNQPQHF.

The rearrangement links TRBV5-1 to TRBJ2-7; D is possibly TRBD2 (5 bases). CDR3 size: 15 residues. Trimming stripped 5 bases from V and 0 bases from J, with 15 bases between. Germline-derived CDR1 and CDR2 are SGHRS and YFSETQ. The CDR3 bases are TGCGCCAGCAGGAGGTGGGCGGACTTCTCCTACGAGCAGTACTTC. This encodes CASRRWADFSYEQYF.

V usage is TRBV7-9 and J usage is TRBJ1-5; D is perhaps TRBD1 (6 bases). Trimming pared 4 bases from V and 9 bases from J, leaving 19 bases between. The CDR3 is 15 residues long. Germline CDR1 and CDR2: SEHNR and FQNEAQ (reference sequence). CDR3 in DNA: TGTGCCAGCAGCTGGGCGGAAGGGGGTGCAGGGCCCCAGCATTTT. It yields the protein CASSWAEGGAGPQHF.

The chain joins TRBV30 to TRBJ2-1; 8 bases map to TRBD2. Germline CDR1 is GTSNPN and CDR2 is SVGIG (reference sequence). Trimming removed 2 bases from V and 1 base from J; junction bases left unmatched: 1. This CDR3 comprises 14 residues. CDR3 coding DNA: TGTGCCTGGAGTACGGGGGGGTCCTACAATGAGCAGTTCTTC. Protein sequence: CAWSTGGSYNEQFF.

The chain couples TRBV4-2 to TRBJ2-3, with a weak D call TRBD2 (6 bases). Trimming took off 0 bases at V and 6 bases at J, with 25 bases between the two ends. Per the germline V gene, CDR1 is LGHNA and CDR2 is YNFKEQ. This CDR3 contains 19 residues. For the CDR3, the DNA is TGTGCCAGCAGCCAAGAGAGGGGATTAGGTCGGGAGATCACCGATACGCAGTATTTT. Translating gives CASSQERGLGREITDTQYF.

In DNA form, the CDR3 reads TGTGCCTGGAGTTCGACAGTCGCTGAAGCTTTCTTT. It yields the protein CAWSSTVAEAFF. The rearrangement joins TRBV30 to TRBJ1-1, with a tentative D call TRBD1 (5 bases). Between the trimmed V and J ends, which lost 2 bases and 6 bases, there was a span of 10 bases. The CDR3 has 12 residues. The germline CDR1 and CDR2 sequences are GTSNPN and SVGIG (reference sequence). Looking up the rest from reference TRBV30 and TRBJ1-1 gives the full variable domain: SQTIHQWPATLVQPVGSPLSLECTVEGTSNPNLYWYRQAAGRGLQLLFYSVGIGQISSEVPQNLSASRPQDRQFILSSKKLLLSDSGFYLCAWSSTVAEAFFGQGTRLTVV.

The chain carries TRBV4-1 and TRBJ2-1; no definite D call. CDR1 is MGHRA and CDR2 is YSYEKL in the germline V gene. This CDR3 spans 13 amino acids. V was pared by 4 bases and J by 6 bases, with 10 bases between. The CDR3: CASSPPPRNEQFF. The CDR3 DNA sequence: TGCGCCAGCAGCCCCCCCCCTCGCAATGAGCAGTTCTTC.

This chain links TRBV19 with TRBJ2-3, with 7 positions matching TRBD1. CDR1 and CDR2 from the germline V gene are LNHDA and SQIVND (reference sequence). Trimming took 8 bases from V and 3 from J; bases not matched to a gene: 5. The CDR3 has 13 amino acids. The CDR3 reads CASQDRATDTQYF. The CDR3 nucleotides are TGTGCCAGTCAAGACAGGGCTACAGATACGCAGTATTTT.

This clone was counted once. The rearrangement joins TRBV7-2 to TRBJ2-7, with 7 bases identical to TRBD2. Germline CDR1 and CDR2: SGHTA and FQGNSA. The CDR3 totals 15 residues. V trimming: 5 bases; J trimming: 9 bases; junction bases outside the gene matches: 16. DNA for the CDR3: TGTGCCAGCAGCCCGAACTGGGGGGGTTTTAATGGGCAGTACTTC. Its translation: CASSPNWGGFNGQYF.

This chain connects TRBV7-3 to TRBJ2-1, with D tentatively TRBD1 (6 bases). CDR1 SGHTA and CDR2 FQGTGA come from the germline V gene. The ends were cut back, 5 bases at V and 5 bases at J, with 16 bases in the middle. The CDR3 consists of 15 residues. Written as DNA, the CDR3 is TGTGCCAGCAGCCCTGGAATGGGGGCGAACAATGAGCAGTTCTTC. This gives the protein CASSPGMGANNEQFF.

The chain has TRBV5-1 and TRBJ2-1, with D perhaps matching TRBD1 (5 bases). In germline, CDR1 is SGHRS, CDR2 YFSETQ. Trimming took 1 base from V and 4 from J, leaving 15 bases between them. This CDR3 is built from 16 residues. CDR3 DNA sequence: TGCGCCAGCAGCTTGTCGTCAAGGGGCATATACAATGAGCAGTTCTTC. Translating gives CASSLSSRGIYNEQFF.

The rearrangement joins TRBV7-8 to TRBJ2-7, with 11 bases fitting TRBD1. The germline CDR1 and CDR2 sequences are SGHVS and FQNEAQ. The junction had 3 bases not matched to a gene; V was cut back by 2 bases and J by 6 bases. This CDR3 has 14 amino acids. CDR3 sequence (DNA): TGTGCCAGCAGCTTATCTGGACAGGGGGCCGAGCAGTACTTC. It encodes CASSLSGQGAEQYF.

J is TRBJ2-2 and V is TRBV11-1; 8 bases align to TRBD2. Losses at the gene ends were 2 bases for V and 5 bases for J; bases not matched to a gene: 4. CDR1 is SGHAT and CDR2 is FQDESV in the germline V gene (reference sequence). The CDR3 extends over 15 amino acids. For the CDR3, the DNA is TGTGCCAGCAGCTTACGGGAGGGCCTGACCGGGGAGCTGTTTTTT. Its protein product is CASSLREGLTGELFF.

In this sample, this clone turned up a few times. This chain joins TRBV7-8 and TRBJ1-1, with 7 bases matching TRBD1. Trimming cost V 5 bases and J 0 bases; bases outside gene matches: 6. There are 15 residues in the CDR3. Germline V CDR1 and CDR2: SGHVS, FQNEAQ. The CDR3 is CASSGSQGLNTEAFF. CDR3 in DNA: TGTGCCAGCAGCGGATCACAGGGGCTGAACACTGAAGCTTTCTTT.